Below, 11 T cell receptor beta chains from the same sample are listed, as sequenced in a study of molecular identifiers for immune sequencing clone quantification. A single record per CDR3 protein comes from TCRdb applying MiXCR to the PCR reads. The sample has approximately 550,000 distinct CDR3 sequences; 25% are singletons. Sequencing was carried out using naive CD8+ T cells from blood, with Jurkat cell RNA spiked in. Subset given: FACS-sorted CD8+CD4-CCR7+CD45RA+ naive T cells. Receptors originate from a human donor in good health. Some libraries in this study had Jurkat cell RNA spiked in.

This clonotype was seen only a few times. The gene calls are TRBV19 and TRBJ2-1; 11 bases align to TRBD1. V trimming: 4 bases; J trimming: 8 bases; junction bases outside the gene matches: 10. The length of the CDR3 is 16 residues. CDR1 LNHDA and CDR2 SQIVND come from the germline V gene (reference sequence). The CDR3: CASSKLPGQGVHEQFF. Written as DNA, the CDR3 is TGTGCCAGTAGTAAACTTCCGGGACAGGGGGTTCATGAGCAGTTCTTC.

This clonotype was recorded at least ten times. The V call is TRBV9, the J call TRBJ1-4, with D perhaps matching TRBD1 (6 bases). Trimming shortened V by 4 bases and J by 7 bases, and 17 bases separated the two germline ends. CDR3 length: 15 residues. From germline, CDR1 is SGDLS and CDR2 YYNGEE. In DNA form, the CDR3 reads TGTGCCAGCAGCAATTCTGGAGGGGGTTCTGAAAAACTGTTTTTT. The encoded protein is CASSNSGGGSEKLFF.

This clonotype has a count of ten or more. The chain combines TRBV6-5 with TRBJ2-5; no clear D. The germline V gene encodes CDR1 MNHEY and CDR2 SVGAGI. Trimming took off 6 bases at V and 1 base at J, with 9 bases between the two ends. The CDR3 sequence is 13 residues long. The CDR3 DNA follows: TGTGCCAGCAGGAACATACTCCAAGAGACCCAGTACTTC. It yields the protein CASRNILQETQYF.

This clonotype came up a few times. The J gene is TRBJ2-7, the V gene TRBV6-2 or TRBV6-3; 7 bases are a match to TRBD1. This CDR3 is 13 amino acids long. Germline V gene lookup returns CDR1 MNHEY and CDR2 SVGEGT. The V and J ends lost 6 bases and 6 bases, in that order; junction bases with no gene match: 8. CDR3 bases: TGTGCCAGCAGGCCCGTCTGGGACAGCGAGCAGTACTTC. Translation: CASRPVWDSEQYF.

V gene TRBV10-1 combines with J gene TRBJ2-2, with a possible D match to TRBD1 (6 bases). This CDR3 region has 14 residues. The germline CDR1 and CDR2 sequences are WNHNN and SYGVQD (reference sequence). Trimming cost V 5 bases and J 5 bases, with 12 bases left between them. CDR3 protein: CASSPGTPTGELFF. CDR3 DNA: TGCGCCAGCAGTCCCGGGACACCGACCGGGGAGCTGTTTTTT.

This chain connects TRBV7-6 to TRBJ1-1, with D unresolved. From germline, CDR1 is SGHVS and CDR2 FNYEAQ. The CDR3 sequence is 17 residues long. Trimming cost V 5 bases and J 6 bases, with 25 bases left between them. The CDR3 bases are TGTGCCAGCAGCCACTTGACGGAACTTGGAGTTGAGGCTGAAGCTTTCTTT. Its protein is CASSHLTELGVEAEAFF.

This clonotype was picked up a small number of times. V usage is TRBV7-9 and J usage is TRBJ2-1; possibly TRBD2 for D (6 bases). The CDR3 has 13 residues. Trimming stripped 1 base from V and 6 bases from J, with 7 bases between. Germline CDR1 is SEHNR and CDR2 is FQNEAQ (reference sequence). This CDR3 reads CASSLGGTNEQFF. CDR3 nucleotide sequence: TGTGCCAGCAGCTTAGGCGGGACCAATGAGCAGTTCTTC.

This clonotype turned up a few times. The genes are TRBV27 and TRBJ2-7; 7 positions match TRBD2. Unmatched junction bases numbered 3, after V lost 3 bases and J lost 1 base. CDR3 length: 14 residues. Per the germline V gene, CDR1 is MNHEY and CDR2 is SMNVEV (reference sequence). CDR3 coding DNA: TGTGCCAGCAGTTTCCTAGCGGTGTCCTACGAGCAGTACTTC. Translation gives CASSFLAVSYEQYF.

In the case of this clonotype: A read error is possible here, since a much larger clone lies one base away. The V and J genes are TRBV2 and TRBJ1-1; D gene unclear. This CDR3 is 13 amino acids long. Germline V gene lookup returns CDR1 SNHLY and CDR2 FYNNEI. The CDR3 nucleotides read TGTGCCAGCAGTGAACCCCTGGGCACTAAAGCTTTCTTT. This translates into CASSEPLGTKAFF. Using reference TRBV2 and TRBJ1-1 for the parts outside the CDR3, the full variable domain is EPEVTQTPSHQVTQMGQEVILRCVPISNHLYFYWYRQILGQKVEFLVSFYNNEISEKSEIFDDQFSVERPDGSNFTLKIRSTKLEDSAMYFCASSEPLGTKAFFGQGTRLTVV.

The table lists this clonotype with a few counts. The chain recombines TRBV27 with TRBJ2-5; 13 bases line up with TRBD2. After removal of 5 bases from V and 3 bases from J, the junction contained 6 bases not matched to a gene. The CDR3 is made up of 16 amino acids. CDR1 is MNHEY, CDR2 SMNVEV, per germline (reference sequence). The CDR3 DNA reads TGTGCCAGCAGTCCCTGGACTAGCGGGGGAGAAGAGACCCAGTACTTC. The encoded protein is CASSPWTSGGEETQYF.

This clonotype was observed at least ten times. This chain links TRBV20-1 with TRBJ1-1; D is possibly TRBD1 (5 bases). The germline V and J ends were trimmed by 7 bases and 1 base, with 10 bases remaining between them. Per germline, CDR1 DFQATT and CDR2 SNEGSKA (reference sequence). This CDR3 region has 12 residues. The CDR3: CSDTRANTEAFF. For the CDR3, the DNA is TGCAGTGACACCAGGGCGAACACTGAAGCTTTCTTT.